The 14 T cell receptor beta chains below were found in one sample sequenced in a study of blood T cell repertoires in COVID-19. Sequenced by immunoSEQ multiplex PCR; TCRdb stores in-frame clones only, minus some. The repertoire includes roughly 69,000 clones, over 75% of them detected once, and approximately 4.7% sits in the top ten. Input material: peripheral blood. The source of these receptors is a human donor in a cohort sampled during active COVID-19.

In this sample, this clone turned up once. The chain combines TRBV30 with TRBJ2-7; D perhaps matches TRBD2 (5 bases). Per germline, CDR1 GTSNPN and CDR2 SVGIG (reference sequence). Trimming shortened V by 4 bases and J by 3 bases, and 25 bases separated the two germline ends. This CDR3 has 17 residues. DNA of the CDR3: TGTGCCTGGAAAGCAGGAGGCCGATCAACAGAAGACTACGAGCAGTACTTC. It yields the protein CAWKAGGRSTEDYEQYF.

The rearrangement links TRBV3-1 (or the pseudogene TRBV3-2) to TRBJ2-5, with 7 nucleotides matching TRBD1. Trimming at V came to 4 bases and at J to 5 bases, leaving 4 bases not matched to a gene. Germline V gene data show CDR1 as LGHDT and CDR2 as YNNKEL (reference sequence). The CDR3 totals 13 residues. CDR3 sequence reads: CASSPQGRETQYF. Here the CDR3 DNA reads TGTGCCAGCAGCCCACAGGGGCGGGAGACCCAGTACTTC.

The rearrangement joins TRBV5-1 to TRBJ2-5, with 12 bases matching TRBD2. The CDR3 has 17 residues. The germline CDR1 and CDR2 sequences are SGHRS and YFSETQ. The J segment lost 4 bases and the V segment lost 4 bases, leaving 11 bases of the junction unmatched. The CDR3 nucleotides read TGCGCCAGCAGCACCGACTCTAGCGGGGGGGCTCGAGAGACCCAGTACTTC. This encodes CASSTDSSGGARETQYF.

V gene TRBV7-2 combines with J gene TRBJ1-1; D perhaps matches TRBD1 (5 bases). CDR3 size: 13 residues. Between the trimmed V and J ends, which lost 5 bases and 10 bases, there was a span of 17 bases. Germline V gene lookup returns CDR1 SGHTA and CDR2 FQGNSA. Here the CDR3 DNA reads TGTGCCAGCAGCCTAGAGCAGGGTAGGGTAGCTTTCTTT. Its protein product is CASSLEQGRVAFF. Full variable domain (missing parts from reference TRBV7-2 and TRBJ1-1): GAGVSQSPSNKVTEKGKDVELRCDPISGHTALYWYRQSLGQGLEFLIYFQGNSAPDKSGLPSDRFSAERTGGSVSTLTIQRTQQEDSAVYLCASSLEQGRVAFFGQGTRLTVV.

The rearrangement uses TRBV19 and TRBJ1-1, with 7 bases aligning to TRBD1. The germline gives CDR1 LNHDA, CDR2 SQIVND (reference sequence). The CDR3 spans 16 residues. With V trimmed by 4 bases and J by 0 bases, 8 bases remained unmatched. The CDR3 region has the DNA TGTGCCAGTAGTAGCCCGGTGGGACAGCTGAACACTGAAGCTTTCTTT. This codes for CASSSPVGQLNTEAFF.

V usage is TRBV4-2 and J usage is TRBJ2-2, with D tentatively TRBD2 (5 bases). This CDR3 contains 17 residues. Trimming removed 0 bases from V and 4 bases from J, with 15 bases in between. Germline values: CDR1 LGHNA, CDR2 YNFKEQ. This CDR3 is CASSQDESRRSTGELFF. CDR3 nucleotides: TGTGCCAGCAGCCAAGATGAATCCAGGAGGAGCACCGGGGAGCTGTTTTTT.

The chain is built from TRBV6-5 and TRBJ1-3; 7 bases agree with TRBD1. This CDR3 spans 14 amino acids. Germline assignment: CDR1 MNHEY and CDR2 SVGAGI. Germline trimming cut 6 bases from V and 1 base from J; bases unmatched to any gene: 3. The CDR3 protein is CASRDRRSGNTIYF. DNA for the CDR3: TGTGCCAGCAGGGACAGGCGGTCTGGAAACACCATATATTTT.

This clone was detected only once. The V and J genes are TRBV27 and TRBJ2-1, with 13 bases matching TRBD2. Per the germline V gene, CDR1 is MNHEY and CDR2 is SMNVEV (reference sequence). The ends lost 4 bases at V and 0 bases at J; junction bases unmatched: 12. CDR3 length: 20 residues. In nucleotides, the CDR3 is TGTGCCAGCAGTTCAACATCCGGGACTAGCGGGACCAGCTCCTACAATGAGCAGTTCTTC. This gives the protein CASSSTSGTSGTSSYNEQFF.

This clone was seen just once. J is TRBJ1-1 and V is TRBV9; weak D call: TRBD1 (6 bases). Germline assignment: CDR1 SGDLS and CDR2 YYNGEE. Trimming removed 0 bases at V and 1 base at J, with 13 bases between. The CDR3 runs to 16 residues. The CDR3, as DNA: TGTGCCAGCAGCGTAGGATTGGACAGAACGAACACTGAAGCTTTCTTT. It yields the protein CASSVGLDRTNTEAFF.

Here the CDR3 DNA reads TGTGCCAGCTCACCACAGGGGAATGATTGGACCCAGTACTTC. This gives the protein CASSPQGNDWTQYF. The chain carries TRBV18 and TRBJ2-5, with a weak D call TRBD1 (5 bases). This CDR3 comprises 14 residues. The V end was cut by 1 base, the J end by 7 bases, with 13 bases between. CDR1 and CDR2 (germline): KGHSH, LQKENI.

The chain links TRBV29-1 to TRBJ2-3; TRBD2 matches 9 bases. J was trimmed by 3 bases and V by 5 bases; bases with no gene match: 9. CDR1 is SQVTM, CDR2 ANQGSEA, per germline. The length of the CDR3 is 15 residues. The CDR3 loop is CSVTSPSGKTDTQYF. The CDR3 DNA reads TGCAGCGTTACATCGCCTAGCGGGAAGACAGATACGCAGTATTTT.

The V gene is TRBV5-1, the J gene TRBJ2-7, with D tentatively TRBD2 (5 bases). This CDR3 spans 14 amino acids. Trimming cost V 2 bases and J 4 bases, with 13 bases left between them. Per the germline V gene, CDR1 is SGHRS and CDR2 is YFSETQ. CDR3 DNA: TGCGCCAGCAGCTTCGGGAATAGCGCGTACGAGCAGTACTTC. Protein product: CASSFGNSAYEQYF. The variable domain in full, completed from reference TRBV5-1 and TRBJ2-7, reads KAGVTQTPRYLIKTRGQQVTLSCSPISGHRSVSWYQQTPGQGLQFLFEYFSETQRNKGNFPGRFSGRQFSNSRSEMNVSTLELGDSALYLCASSFGNSAYEQYFGPGTRLTVT.

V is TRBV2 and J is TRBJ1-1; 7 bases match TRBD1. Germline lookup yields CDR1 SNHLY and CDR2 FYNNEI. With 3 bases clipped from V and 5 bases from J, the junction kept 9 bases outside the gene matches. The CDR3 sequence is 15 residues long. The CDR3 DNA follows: TGTGCCAGCAGTGAGAGATGGACAGGAGCTACTGAAGCTTTCTTT. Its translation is CASSERWTGATEAFF.

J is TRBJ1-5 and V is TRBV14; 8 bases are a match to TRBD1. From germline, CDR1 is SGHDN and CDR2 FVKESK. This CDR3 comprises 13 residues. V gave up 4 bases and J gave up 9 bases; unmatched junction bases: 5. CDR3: CASSRQGWSPQHF. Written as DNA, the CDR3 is TGTGCCAGCAGCCGACAGGGGTGGTCGCCCCAGCATTTT. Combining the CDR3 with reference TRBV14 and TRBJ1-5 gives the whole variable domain EAGVTQFPSHSVIEKGQTVTLRCDPISGHDNLYWYRRVMGKEIKFLLHFVKESKQDESGMPNNRFLAERTGGTYSTLKVQPAELEDSGVYFCASSRQGWSPQHFGDGTRLSIL.